This T cell receptor (beta chain) is from a study of control samples from healthy donors and cancer patients. This CDR3 region has 18 residues. V was shortened by 2 bases and J by 2 bases, with 21 bases between the two germline ends. The germline CDR1 and CDR2 sequences are MDHEN and SYDVKM. Generated by immunoSEQ multiplex PCR, the TCRdb table keeps only in-frame clones and is missing some. The repertoire holds 88,000 or so clones, around 94% seen once, with less than 6% in the top ten. This TCR was recovered from a woman between 18 and 29 years old in good health. Sequencing was performed on blood. This chain joins TRBV28 and TRBJ1-2, with TRBD1 as a possible D gene (6 bases). CDR3 coding DNA: TGTGCCAGCAGTTTAAGGTTCGGGGAATTCGGGACAAACTATGGCTACACCTTC. It codes for CASSLRFGEFGTNYGYTF.